This T cell receptor beta chain originates from a study of response to subunit inactivated influenza vaccine listed by TCRdb under 2018. In terms of the full investigation: Deep quantitative profiling of the T cell receptor repertoire was used in the study to follow responses to a trivalent subunit inactivated influenza vaccine.

What the authors observed across the whole study: It was suggested by the authors that each seasonal influenza vaccination may recruit only a limited number of new T cells.

The library was built by means of RT-PCR. The sequencer was an Illumina HiSeq 2500. Through fastp at Q25 and MiXCR, TCRdb rebuilt clones from the public reads, retaining in-frame beta chains. Rows with a matching CDR3 protein are joined into one entry that keeps the most common DNA and genes. In this sample the table shows fewer than 700,000 distinct CDR3 sequences, roughly 13% of which occur a single time. The top ten clones comprise about an eighth of the sample. Of note for this clonotype: It lacks a known antigen. No base qualities exist here, and no much larger clone lies one base off it.

In light of the paper, this sample's time point label describes: 45 to 55 days after influenza vaccine administration. From cysteine to phenylalanine, the CDR3 is 14 amino acids long. Left in the record is the CDR3 DNA by itself, 42 bases read in frame from the first base. The junction shows trimming of 5 bases on V and 5 bases on J, and the gene matches do not reach 10 bases of it. CDR1 DFQATT and CDR2 SNEGSKA were looked up in the germline V gene (reference sequence). The sample consisted of PBMCs from blood, taken 40 to 50 days after vaccination. The receptor was derived from a man aged 45-60 years who received an inactivated influenza vaccine. Donor details come from another sample of the same person, matched by shared clones. The sequence links TRBV20-1 to TRBJ2-5; 8 of the junction bases match TRBD1. The CDR3 region: CSAGTATGAETQYF. The DNA sequence is given as TGCAGTGCTGGAACTGCGACAGGGGCCGAGACCCAGTACTTC.